This T cell receptor beta chain is from a study of T cell changes during pregnancy in multiple sclerosis. Generated by immunoSEQ multiplex PCR, the TCRdb table keeps only in-frame clones and is missing some. The sample has 40,000 or so clones; 90% are singletons. The length of the CDR3 is 13 residues. V was shortened by 1 base and J by 5 bases, with 9 bases between the two germline ends. Germline V gene sequence: CDR1 SGHRS, CDR2 YFSETQ. The sample was CD4+ T cells from peripheral blood mononuclear cells, taken in the third trimester of pregnancy. The sequence was collected from a female donor with multiple sclerosis, enrolled in a pregnancy study. The chain links TRBV5-1 to TRBJ2-5; D remains unclear. DNA of the CDR3: TGCGCCAGCAGCTTGAACAGTCTGGAGACCCAGTACTTC. This gives the protein CASSLNSLETQYF.